One sample yielded the 10 T cell receptor beta chains listed below, sequenced in a study of breast tumors, draining lymph nodes, adjacent tissues. Via MiXCR, TCRdb re-called the multiplex PCR reads, giving one row per CDR3 protein. The table records some 130,000 distinct CDR3 sequences, 20% to 25% of them present only once. Breast cancer patients provided tissue from their axillary draining lymph nodes. Sequenced material: axillary lymph node tissue. The source is a female donor with breast cancer. Some clones in this sample may be carry-over from other donors' samples.

In regard to this clonotype: A much more abundant neighbour one base away suggests this may be a read error. The chain employs TRBV6-2 or TRBV6-3 and TRBJ2-7; D not resolved. V was trimmed by 10 bases and J by 7 bases, leaving 8 bases between them. Looked up from germline, CDR1 is MNHEY and CDR2 is SVGEGT. The CDR3 has 9 amino acids. CDR3 region: CAILGEQYF. The CDR3 bases are TGTGCCATACTGGGGGAGCAGTACTTC.

The gene calls are TRBV29-1 and TRBJ1-1; tentatively, D is TRBD1 (6 bases). The germline V gene encodes CDR1 SQVTM and CDR2 ANQGSEA. The CDR3 is 13 residues long. Trimming took off 3 bases at V and 3 bases at J, with 11 bases between the two ends. The CDR3 loop is CSVDSQGYTEAFF. CDR3 bases: TGCAGCGTTGATTCCCAGGGGTACACTGAAGCTTTCTTT.

In its sample, this clonotype was seen many times. The rearrangement uses TRBV28 and TRBJ1-5; 8 nucleotides align to TRBD1. After removal of 3 bases from V and 2 bases from J, the junction contained 0 bases not matched to a gene. Germline V gene lookup returns CDR1 MDHEN and CDR2 SYDVKM. CDR3 length: 14 amino acids. The CDR3 nucleotides read TGTGCCAGCAGTTTGGACAGGGGCAATCAGCCCCAGCATTTT. Protein: CASSLDRGNQPQHF.

Ten or more counts support this clonotype. The chain is built from TRBV20-1 and TRBJ1-5; possibly TRBD1 for D (5 bases). Trimming shortened V by 3 bases and J by 7 bases, and 16 bases separated the two germline ends. CDR1 is DFQATT, CDR2 SNEGSKA, per germline (reference sequence). The CDR3 loop spans 14 amino acids. The CDR3 loop reads CSARGGGGIQPQHF. CDR3 nucleotide sequence: TGCAGTGCTAGGGGGGGGGGTGGGATCCAGCCCCAGCATTTT.

This clonotype was observed a handful of times. The chain combines TRBV30 with TRBJ2-5, with 8 bases lining up with TRBD1. The CDR3 contains 16 residues. J was trimmed by 3 bases and V by 0 bases; bases with no gene match: 9. Per germline, CDR1 GTSNPN and CDR2 SVGIG (reference sequence). The DNA for the CDR3 is TGTGCCTGGAGTGTACGTACCGGGACAGGAAAAGAGACCCAGTACTTC. It yields the protein CAWSVRTGTGKETQYF.

This clonotype was observed at least ten times. The gene calls are TRBV2 and TRBJ1-2; D is perhaps TRBD1 (6 bases). Trimming removed 3 bases from V and 4 bases from J, with 12 bases in between. CDR1 SNHLY and CDR2 FYNNEI come from the germline V gene. CDR3 size: 14 residues. The CDR3 loop is CASSEVGGIYGYTF. The CDR3 DNA reads as TGTGCCAGCAGTGAGGTAGGGGGAATCTATGGCTACACCTTC.

This clonotype came up a few times. The V call is TRBV3-1, the J call TRBJ2-2; D ambiguous. Germline CDR1 LGHDT, CDR2 YNNKEL (reference sequence). CDR3 length equals 13 residues. V lost 3 bases, J lost 8 bases, and 10 bases lay in between. The CDR3 coding sequence is TGTGCCAGCAGCCAGACATTCGGGGGGGAGCTGTTTTTT. Its protein is CASSQTFGGELFF.

This clonotype was picked up a small number of times. The rearrangement links TRBV11-3 to TRBJ1-3, with D unclear. The CDR3 loop spans 17 amino acids. V lost 0 bases and J 0 bases, leaving 12 bases between the germline ends. Germline lookup yields CDR1 SGHNT and CDR2 YENEEA. The CDR3 is CASSLERGGTSGNTIYF. The CDR3 region has the DNA TGTGCCAGCAGCTTAGAGCGAGGTGGAACCTCTGGAAACACCATATATTTT.

Remarks on this clonotype: A much larger clone lies a single base off, so this may be a read error. The chain employs TRBV11-2 and TRBJ2-1; a possible D gene is TRBD1 (7 bases). The germline V gene encodes CDR1 SGHAT and CDR2 FQNNGV. The V end was cut by 0 bases, the J end by 6 bases, with 21 bases between. The CDR3 contains 18 residues. The CDR3 DNA reads as TGTGCCAGCAGCTTAGACGGGGTCGGGGCAGGGGGGTTCAATGAGCAGTTCTTC. As protein: CASSLDGVGAGGFNEQFF.

Many counts were recorded for this clonotype. The chain combines TRBV11-3 with TRBJ2-1, with D possibly TRBD1 on 5 matching bases. Per the germline V gene, CDR1 is SGHNT and CDR2 is YENEEA. V lost 2 bases to trimming and J lost 8 bases, with 22 bases between them. The CDR3 consists of 17 residues. Here the CDR3 reads CASSLLNTGPTSHEQFF. CDR3 nucleotide sequence: TGTGCCAGCAGCTTACTTAACACAGGACCAACGTCCCATGAGCAGTTCTTC.